This record covers a single T cell receptor (beta chain). Its specificity is unknown. This sample is drawn from a study of CD4+ T cells in melanoma. Points from the study as a whole: CD8+ T cell, macrophage and B cell function reportedly correlated with neoantigen-specific CD4+ T cells.

Method: immunoSEQ multiplex PCR; TCRdb's copy keeps in-frame clones and lacks some. The sample yields about 50,000 clones, roughly 89% seen once. The CDR3 has 16 amino acids. Germline lookup yields CDR1 SGHTA and CDR2 FQGNSA. J lost 5 bases, V lost 5 bases, and 8 bases had no gene match. The source of this sequence is a human donor with melanoma. J is TRBJ2-2 and V is TRBV7-2, with 10 bases identical to TRBD2. Material for sequencing was peripheral blood. The CDR3 sequence: CASSVSGGPTTGELFF. CDR3 in DNA: TGTGCCAGCAGCGTTAGCGGGGGGCCTACAACCGGGGAGCTGTTTTTT.